Below are 10 T cell receptor beta chains sequenced from a single sample in a study of T cells in narcolepsy. This table comes from immunoSEQ multiplex PCR, and its TCRdb copy is limited to in-frame clones, with some not included. The table shows more than 10,000 clones, with approximately 94% occurring only once. Sequences were obtained from CD45RA- memory CD4+ T cells from PBMCs. The receptor set was obtained from a human donor with narcolepsy.

V usage is TRBV2 and J usage is TRBJ1-5, with D tentatively TRBD1 (6 bases). The germline CDR1 and CDR2 sequences are SNHLY and FYNNEI. The CDR3 is 14 amino acids. With 3 bases removed from V and 7 bases from J, the gap between germline ends came to 13 bases. As DNA, the CDR3 is TGTGCCAGCAGTGAGCGGGGGGGCCAGCAGCCCCAGCATTTT. It specifies CASSERGGQQPQHF.

The chain combines TRBV7-9 with TRBJ1-4; D is perhaps TRBD1 (6 bases). The germline V gene has CDR1 SEHNR and CDR2 FQNEAQ (reference sequence). The CDR3 consists of 14 residues. V gave up 5 bases and J gave up 5 bases, with 12 bases separating them. The CDR3 loop reads CASSRRTVNEKLFF. CDR3 coding DNA: TGTGCCAGCAGCCGAAGGACAGTAAATGAAAAACTGTTTTTT.

This chain links TRBV5-1 with TRBJ2-2; TRBD1 matches 9 bases. Trimming at V came to 0 bases and at J to 2 bases, leaving 5 bases not matched to a gene. CDR3 length: 17 amino acids. CDR1 is SGHRS and CDR2 is YFSETQ in the germline V gene. The CDR3 here is CASSLEMDRGNTGELFF. The CDR3 nucleotides are TGCGCCAGCAGCTTGGAAATGGACAGGGGAAACACCGGGGAGCTGTTTTTT.

The J gene is TRBJ1-5, the V gene TRBV28; no clear D gene. CDR1 is MDHEN and CDR2 is SYDVKM in the germline V gene. The CDR3 is made up of 15 amino acids. V lost 6 bases and J lost 2, with 14 bases in between. The CDR3 loop reads CASSRLTGGNQPQHF. CDR3 DNA sequence: TGTGCCAGCAGCCGCTTAACGGGCGGCAATCAGCCCCAGCATTTT.

The chain is built from TRBV6-5 and TRBJ2-7, with 7 bases matching TRBD2. The germline gives CDR1 MNHEY, CDR2 SVGAGI. CDR3 length: 14 residues. The J segment lost 5 bases and the V segment lost 7 bases, leaving 11 bases of the junction unmatched. The CDR3 coding sequence is TGTGCCAGCACCTCGCGGGCGGGAGACGACGAGCAGTACTTC. This sequence encodes CASTSRAGDDEQYF.

The rearrangement uses TRBV15 and TRBJ2-7; 11 bases are shared with TRBD2. CDR3 size: 16 residues. Germline CDR1 reads LNHNV; CDR2 reads YYDKDF (reference sequence). The trim removed 1 base at V and 5 bases at J, leaving 7 bases unmatched. The CDR3 loop reads CATSRAGSGRANEQYF. The CDR3 bases are TGTGCCACCAGCAGAGCGGGTAGCGGGAGGGCCAACGAGCAGTACTTC.

This sequence joins TRBV19 and TRBJ1-4; 7 bases map to TRBD1. CDR1 and CDR2 from the germline V gene are LNHDA and SQIVND (reference sequence). This CDR3 spans 14 amino acids. J gave up 6 bases and V 5 bases, and 6 bases lay outside the gene matches. CDR3 amino acids: CASSLGTADEKLFF. The CDR3 DNA sequence: TGTGCCAGTAGTCTCGGGACAGCAGATGAAAAACTGTTTTTT.

The chain has TRBV11-2 and TRBJ1-1, with 10 bases identical to TRBD1. Germline CDR1 is SGHAT and CDR2 is FQNNGV. This CDR3 has 15 amino acids. The V gene end was trimmed by 5 bases and the J gene end by 2 bases; junction bases not matched to a gene: 5. The CDR3 is CASSTRDRGNTEAFF. CDR3 DNA: TGTGCCAGCAGCACCCGGGACAGGGGCAACACTGAAGCTTTCTTT.

The chain combines TRBV6-1 with TRBJ1-2; perhaps TRBD1 as D (6 bases). The CDR3 consists of 14 residues. Germline CDR1 MNHNS, CDR2 SASEGT. With 6 bases removed from V and 3 bases from J, the gap between germline ends came to 14 bases. The CDR3 is CASRRRTDHYGYTF. The CDR3 DNA follows: TGTGCCAGCAGGAGAAGGACAGACCACTATGGCTACACCTTC.

The chain links TRBV5-1 to TRBJ2-1; D may correspond to TRBD1 or TRBD2 (5 bases each). Germline CDR1 is SGHRS and CDR2 is YFSETQ. The CDR3 contains 14 residues. Trimming cost V 2 bases and J 6 bases, with 12 bases left between them. This CDR3 reads CASSLSVGANEQFF. The CDR3, as DNA: TGCGCCAGCAGCTTATCCGTCGGGGCCAATGAGCAGTTCTTC.